The 7 T cell receptor beta chains listed next were all sequenced from one sample in a study of T cell responses to AZD1222 COVID-19 vaccine. The assay was immunoSEQ multiplex PCR, and TCRdb's table has in-frame clones only and misses some. The table lists 40,000 to 60,000 clones, about 86% of them singletons. Sequencing was performed on peripheral blood, taken 28 days after the second AZD1222 dose. Source of these receptors: an adult who received the AZD1222 COVID-19 vaccine.

This clone was observed a single time. The V call is TRBV4-1, the J call TRBJ2-3; D perhaps matches TRBD2 (6 bases). V lost 1 base and J 1 base, leaving 18 bases between the germline ends. Germline V gene data show CDR1 as MGHRA and CDR2 as YSYEKL. The CDR3 consists of 18 residues. CDR3 residues: CASSQGFAGSGGTDTQYF. The CDR3 bases are TGCGCCAGCAGCCAAGGATTTGCGGGGAGCGGAGGCACAGATACGCAGTATTTT.

J is TRBJ1-3 and V is TRBV2; D gene ambiguous. V was shortened by 3 bases and J by 0 bases, with 9 bases between the two germline ends. Germline V lookup: CDR1 SNHLY, CDR2 FYNNEI. The CDR3 is made up of 15 amino acids. The CDR3: CASSDASPSGNTIYF. CDR3 nucleotides: TGTGCCAGCAGTGATGCCAGTCCCTCTGGAAACACCATATATTTT.

The chain combines TRBV28 with TRBJ2-1; TRBD1 matches 10 bases. The length of the CDR3 is 16 residues. CDR1 is MDHEN, CDR2 SYDVKM, per germline. V dropped 7 bases and J dropped 2; count of bases not matched to a gene: 8. In nucleotides, the CDR3 is TGTGCCAGCACCCCAGGAGGGACAGGGGCCTACAATGAGCAGTTCTTC. Translated, it gives CASTPGGTGAYNEQFF.

The V and J genes are TRBV6-6 and TRBJ2-1; 7 nucleotides agree with TRBD1. The CDR3 extends over 16 amino acids. The germline V gene has CDR1 MNHNY and CDR2 SVGAGI (reference sequence). Trimming cost V 4 bases and J 5 bases; bases outside gene matches: 11. The CDR3 region is CASSFRTGQPHNEQFF. As DNA, the CDR3 is TGTGCCAGCAGTTTCCGGACAGGACAGCCCCACAATGAGCAGTTCTTC.

This chain links TRBV3-1 (or the pseudogene TRBV3-2) with TRBJ1-5; D remains ambiguous. V lost 3 bases and J 2 bases, leaving 11 bases between the germline ends. The CDR3 is 15 amino acids. Germline assignment: CDR1 LGHDT and CDR2 YNNKEL (reference sequence). The CDR3: CASSQGGWGNQPQHF. CDR3 bases: TGTGCCAGCAGCCAGGGTGGGTGGGGCAATCAGCCCCAGCATTTT.

This rearrangement joins TRBV28 to TRBJ2-1, with 7 bases fitting TRBD1. The germline V gene encodes CDR1 MDHEN and CDR2 SYDVKM. CDR3 length: 12 amino acids. The J segment lost 12 bases and the V segment lost 6 bases, leaving 8 bases of the junction unmatched. CDR3 sequence: CASRDTGASQFF. In nucleotides, the CDR3 is TGTGCCAGCAGGGATACAGGGGCCTCGCAGTTCTTC.

The V and J genes are TRBV9 and TRBJ1-2; possibly TRBD1 for D (6 bases). V was shortened by 4 bases and J by 4 bases, with 20 bases between the two germline ends. The CDR3 spans 16 residues. Germline V CDR1 and CDR2: SGDLS, YYNGEE. The chain's CDR3 is CASSKGHPTLTYGYTF. The CDR3 region has the DNA TGTGCCAGCAGCAAGGGACACCCCACCCTTACCTATGGCTACACCTTC.